This T cell receptor beta chain was sequenced in a study of beta chain features in type 1 diabetes. The study's findings and limits: Naive, central memory and regulatory TCRB repertoires appeared more similar among patients than healthy donors. All four CD4+ subsets from Type 1 diabetes patients carried moderately but significantly shorter TCRB CDR3s. Any HLA type influence on TCRB rearrangement was left unresolved here.

This clone was recorded a few times. Its antigen remains unidentified. In germline, CDR1 is SNHLY, CDR2 FYNNEI. Trimming stripped 10 bases from V and 4 bases from J, with 19 bases between. This CDR3 is built from 14 residues. Expressed TCRB transcripts were sequenced because the entire RNA isolate underwent reverse transcription. Only in-frame clones appear in the TCRdb table, and some are missing; sequencing was by immunoSEQ multiplex PCR. The sample comprises 300,000 to 400,000 clones, approximately 8% of which are singletons, and approximately 0.44% rests with the top ten. Sorting gave populations that all exceeded 95% purity.

This TCR came from a woman aged 18 to 35 in good health. Sequenced material: central memory CD4+ T cells from blood. The rearrangement uses TRBV2 and TRBJ1-2; possible D gene TRBD1, 6 bases. The CDR3 protein is CATGRGGAGYGYTF. Written as DNA, the CDR3 is TGTGCCACCGGACGGGGGGGCGCGGGCTATGGCTACACCTTC.